This T cell receptor (beta chain) was identified during a study of glioma-infiltrating T cells after dendritic cell vaccination. Study background: Monocyte-derived dendritic cells, cultured seven days with IL-4 and GM-CSF, were pulsed with autologous tumor lysate.

Time point noted: after dendritic cell vaccination, including at tumor progression/relapse. This CDR3 is 15 amino acids long. V shed 2 bases and J shed 1 base, with 13 bases lying between them. CDR1 and CDR2 from the germline V gene are SGHRS and YFSETQ. Amplification used 60 V beta primers and 13 J beta primers. TCRdb keeps only in-frame clones here, not all; method: immunoSEQ multiplex PCR. The repertoire consists of 55,000 to 75,000 clones, with about four fifths occurring once and the leading ten covering 15% to 19%. V usage is TRBV5-1 and J usage is TRBJ2-7; perhaps TRBD2 as D (6 bases). The TCR originated in a human donor with glioblastoma. Sample: blood, taken after dendritic cell vaccination. CDR3 loop: CASSLGGLSSYEQYF. For the CDR3, the DNA is TGCGCCAGCAGCTTAGGAGGGTTAAGTTCCTACGAGCAGTACTTC.